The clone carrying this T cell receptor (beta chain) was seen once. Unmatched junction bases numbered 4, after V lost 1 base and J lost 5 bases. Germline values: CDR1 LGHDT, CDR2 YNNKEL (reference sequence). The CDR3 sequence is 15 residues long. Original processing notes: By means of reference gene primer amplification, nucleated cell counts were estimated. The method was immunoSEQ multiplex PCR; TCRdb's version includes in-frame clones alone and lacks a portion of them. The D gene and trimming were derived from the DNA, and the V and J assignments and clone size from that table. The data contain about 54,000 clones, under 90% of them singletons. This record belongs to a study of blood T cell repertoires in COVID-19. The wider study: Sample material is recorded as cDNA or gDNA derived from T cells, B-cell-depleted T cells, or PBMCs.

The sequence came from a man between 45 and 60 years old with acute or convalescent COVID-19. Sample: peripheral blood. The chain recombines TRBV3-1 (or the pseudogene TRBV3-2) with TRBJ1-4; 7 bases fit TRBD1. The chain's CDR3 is CASSQGWGQNEKLFF. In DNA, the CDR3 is TGTGCCAGCAGCCAAGGGTGGGGACAGAATGAAAAACTGTTTTTT.